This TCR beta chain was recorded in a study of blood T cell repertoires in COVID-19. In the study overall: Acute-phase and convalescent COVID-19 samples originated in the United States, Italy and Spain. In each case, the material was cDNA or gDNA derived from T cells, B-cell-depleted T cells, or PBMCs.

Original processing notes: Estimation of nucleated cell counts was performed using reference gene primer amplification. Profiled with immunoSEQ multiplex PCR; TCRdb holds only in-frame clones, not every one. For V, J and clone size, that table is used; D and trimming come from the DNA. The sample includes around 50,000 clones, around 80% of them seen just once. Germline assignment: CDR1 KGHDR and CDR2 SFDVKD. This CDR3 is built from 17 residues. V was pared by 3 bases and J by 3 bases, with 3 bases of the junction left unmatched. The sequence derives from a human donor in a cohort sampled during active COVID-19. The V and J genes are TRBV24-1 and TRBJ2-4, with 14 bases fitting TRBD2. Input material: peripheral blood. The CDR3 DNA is TGTGCCACCAGTGATATCGGGACTAGCGGGAGCAAAAACATTCAGTACTTC. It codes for CATSDIGTSGSKNIQYF.